This T cell receptor beta chain is from a study of T cells in Graves' hyperthyroidism and ophthalmopathy (dated by TCRdb to between 2017 and 2020). Notes on the research overall: Peripheral blood samples were taken at initial diagnosis, before any treatment was given. To identify TCR V-J signatures that set the groups apart, the researchers used a discovery cohort of approximately 98 patients, made up of roughly 40 with Graves' ophthalmopathy and about 60 with stable Graves' hyperthyroidism. Prospective prediction of ophthalmopathy was tested in an independent validation cohort consisting of 18 to 20 hyperthyroidism patients and around 16 patients who later progressed to ophthalmopathy. The 100 discovery patients were randomly split 7:3 into training and test sets. In addition, the study compared T-cell repertoires in thyroid tissue and in blood from roughly 6 Graves' hyperthyroidism patients. Once sampling was done, hyperthyroidism patients were given methimazole at a starting dose of 30 mg daily, whereas ophthalmopathy patients were given high-dose intravenous methylprednisolone. According to the paper, TCR Vbeta CDR3 sequencing was carried out on approximately 140 peripheral blood samples, which came from about 45 ophthalmopathy, 75 to 80 hyperthyroidism and approximately 17 progressor patients.

TCR beta CDR3 regions were amplified from RNA transcripts. The first round of RT-PCR for the TCR CDR3 was performed with the HTBI primer set and the Qiagen OneStep RT-PCR kit. The libraries were constructed in a second round of multiplex PCR and then size-selected and purified. The libraries were sequenced on an Illumina HiSeq2000 using paired-end 100 bp reads. In the source study's methods: SOAPnuke was used to process the raw data, throwing out any read that contained adapters or uncalled bases, had a mean Phred below 15, or lacked an exact constant-primer or identifier match. High-quality paired reads were merged using COPE v1.2.5, and each unique nucleotide sequence was defined as a clonotype. MiTCR v1.1 was used to align the clonotypes against IMGT TRBV, TRBD and TRBJ reference segments. Analysis was restricted to V-J combinations with a frequency above 0.0001, which covered approximately 99% of repertoires. The TCS score was defined as F50 (clonal expansion) divided by E x V (chaos), with BLOSUM62-based TCRdist calculated between CDR3 peptides within each V-J. Welch's t-statistics and random forest reduced 450 to 600 V-J features to 13, which were used in a naive Bayes classifier (R e1071). The raw public reads went through TCRdb reprocessing: fastp at Q25, MiXCR clone calling, in-frame beta chains kept. For every CDR3 protein sequence, its rows merge into one entry that carries the most common genes and DNA. What appears here as the V and J calls and clone size reflects TCRdb's work, not the paper's. In this sample the table shows 460,000 or so distinct CDR3 sequences, roughly an eighth of which occur a single time. Together, the top ten hold less than 20% of the sample.

This clonotype was recorded at least ten times. The antigen it binds to is not known. The record has no base qualities; no much larger clone is one base away. Stable Graves' hyperthyroidism was defined as no progression to ophthalmopathy during 18 months of follow-up. Hyperthyroidism patients were newly diagnosed, with disease duration under 2 months, and aged 18 to 65 years. Any patient with an uncontrolled infection, another autoimmune disease, pregnancy or lactation was excluded. Diagnoses relied on clinical symptoms, serum thyroxine and TRAb, thyroid ultrasound and orbital computed tomography. Ficoll-Paque density gradient centrifugation was used to isolate PBMCs from 10 ml of fresh peripheral blood. Total RNA was extracted using Trizol reagent, and RNA quality was assessed on an Agilent 2100 Bioanalyzer. General conclusions and limits of the study: Sample size was not statistically predetermined, and blinding of investigators to group allocation was not performed. In validation, progression to ophthalmopathy was predicted by the model with 55% to 71% sensitivity and 72% to 80% specificity, a median of approximately 7.1 months before onset. Most expanded thyroid clonotypes (frequency above 0.001) were also found in blood, which suggests that blood repertoires may mirror thyroid immune responses. In cross-validation, a model built on a 13 V-J signature told ophthalmopathy apart from stable hyperthyroidism with just under 90% sensitivity and about 81% specificity, and in testing the same model reached 80%/75%.

The TCR originated in a woman younger than 30 with Graves' hyperthyroidism. The sample comprised blood.

CDR3 sequence: CASGPSRYEQYF. The bases read TGTGCTAGTGGTCCCTCGAGGTACGAGCAGTACTTC. The rearrangement combines TRBV12-5 with TRBJ2-7; the D gene identity is not certain. The CDR3 sequence holds 12 residues, the cysteine and phenylalanine included. Only the CDR3 DNA stays, 36 bases, in frame from base 1. Reading the germline V gene gives CDR1 LGHNT and CDR2 FRNRAP. The V and J ends are trimmed by 5 bases and 4 bases, leaving 9 bases between them.